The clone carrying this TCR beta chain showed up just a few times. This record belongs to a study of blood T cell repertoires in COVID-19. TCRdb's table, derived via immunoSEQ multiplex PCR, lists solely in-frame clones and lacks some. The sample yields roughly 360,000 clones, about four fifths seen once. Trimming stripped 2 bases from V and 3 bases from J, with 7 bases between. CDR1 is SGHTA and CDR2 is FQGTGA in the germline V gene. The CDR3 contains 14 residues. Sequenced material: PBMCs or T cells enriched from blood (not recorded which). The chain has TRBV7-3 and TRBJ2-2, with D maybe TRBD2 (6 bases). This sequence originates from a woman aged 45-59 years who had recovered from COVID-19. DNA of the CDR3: TGTGCCAGCAGCTTAGCGGGGTACACCGGGGAGCTGTTTTTT. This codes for CASSLAGYTGELFF.